The source of this TCR beta chain is a study of T-cell memory formation after mild COVID-19 (dated by TCRdb to the early 2020s). Context from the whole study: TCR sequence clusters from the two donors were found to be largely donor specific. The cohort was made up of two young adult volunteers, one female and one male, who were previously healthy. T-cell clones expanding and contracting after mild COVID-19 in two donors were tracked by longitudinal TCRalpha and TCRbeta repertoire sequencing.

PBMCs were isolated by Ficoll-Paque density gradient centrifugation. What the authors observed across the whole study: SARS-CoV-2 specificity of the second-wave clones peaking on day 37 was not confirmed. Some responding clones were found in pre-infection memory, which suggests that pre-existing cross-reactive memory T cells took part in the SARS-CoV-2 response. Contracting CD4+ clones turned up mainly in the CM and EM memory subsets, whereas EMRA was where CD8+ clones were enriched. Balanced CD4/CD8 phenotypes were observed for clones contracting from day 15 to 85, whereas a bias towards CD4+ was observed for a second wave of clones expanding from day 15 to 37. The study included only a couple of mild cases, and larger cohorts that include severe cases with pre-infection samples were judged to be necessary.

TCRdb shows the sequencer as Illumina NovaSeq 6000. TCRalpha and TCRbeta cDNA libraries were constructed by 5'RACE with constant-segment primers, with sample barcodes and unique molecular identifiers being introduced. Trizol reagent was used to extract RNA from every sample. Libraries were amplified in two PCR steps, with a second sample barcode and Illumina TruSeq adapters added in the second step. Sequencing of libraries was performed on an Illumina NovaSeq with 2 x 150 bp paired-end reads. Per the authors' processing: The reads were demultiplexed and collapsed into UMI-guided consensus sequences using migec v1.2.7. Using mixcr v2.1.11, UMI consensuses were aligned to TRA and TRB V and J templates and then assembled into clonotypes. Expanded or contracted clonotypes were those called significant by both edgeR and NoisET, with noise models trained on biological replicates. For edgeR calls, the thresholds were a false discovery rate-adjusted p below 0.01 and a log2 fold-change of 1. As an exploratory analysis of dynamics, PCA with hierarchical clustering was applied to max-normalized trajectories of the 1000 most abundant clonotypes. The CD4 or CD8 phenotype of responding clones was assigned using the separately sequenced CD4+ and CD8+ repertoires. TCRdb's own reprocessing of the public reads used fastp at Q25 and MiXCR and kept productive beta chains. Each CDR3 protein appears once, grouped with its most common genes and DNA. The V and J calls and clone size come from TCRdb's table, not from the authors' own analysis. The sample data list 360,000 or so distinct CDR3 sequences, and 25% to 30% of these were observed just once. The ten top clones hold about 13% of the sample.

A note on this clonotype: Its antigen is not yet known. Qualities for individual bases were not recorded, and no much larger clone is one base off.

The CDR3 spans 14 residues, from the cysteine through the phenylalanine. Only the CDR3 portion is preserved as DNA: 42 bases, with reading frame beginning at the first base. Trimming costs V 7 bases and J 7 bases, and their ends lie 17 bases apart. The rearranged segments are TRBV12-3 or TRBV12-4 and TRBJ2-1; the best D guess is TRBD2, with 6 bases matching. This clonotype was sampled from an adult woman who had mild COVID-19 (a few samples of this study predate the infection). The sample titles of this study are shuffled in the database, so cell type and time point are left out; the donor was told from shared clones. Specimen: PBMCs or a T cell subset sorted from them (not recorded which). This receptor has the CDR3 CASKGTHHSNEQFF. The DNA is as follows: TGTGCCAGCAAAGGGACTCACCATTCAAATGAGCAGTTCTTC.